One and the same sample provided the 22 T cell receptor beta chains below, sequenced in a study of blood T cell repertoires in COVID-19. Assay: immunoSEQ multiplex PCR; the TCRdb copy retains only in-frame clones and omits some. The data contain fewer than 500,000 clones, more than 75% of them seen just once; the ten biggest clones take up more than 0.85%. Sequenced: peripheral blood. These receptors were collected from a human donor with acute or convalescent COVID-19. The donor label of this sample is uncertain.

The J gene is TRBJ1-1, the V gene TRBV7-2; D remains unclear. The germline CDR1 and CDR2 sequences are SGHTA and FQGNSA. V was pared by 7 bases and J by 2 bases, with 17 bases between. The CDR3 is 15 amino acids. The CDR3 sequence is CASTPKFGGNTEAFF. The DNA of the CDR3 is TGTGCCAGCACCCCTAAGTTCGGCGGTAACACTGAAGCTTTCTTT.

J is TRBJ2-3 and V is TRBV27, with 10 bases that match TRBD2. Trimming cost V 6 bases and J 3 bases; bases outside gene matches: 6. Germline V gene lookup returns CDR1 MNHEY and CDR2 SMNVEV (reference sequence). This CDR3 region has 15 residues. CDR3 sequence: CASRKLAGETDTQYF. CDR3 bases: TGTGCCAGCAGAAAGCTAGCGGGAGAGACAGATACGCAGTATTTT.

This chain links TRBV7-9 with TRBJ1-4, with TRBD1 matching over 12 bases. CDR3 length: 16 amino acids. Germline CDR1 and CDR2: SEHNR and FQNEAQ (reference sequence). V trimming: 5 bases; J trimming: 7 bases; junction bases outside the gene matches: 8. The CDR3 DNA is TGTGCCAGCAGCCACGGGACAGGGGGCTGGGGTGAAAAACTGTTTTTT. This encodes CASSHGTGGWGEKLFF. The whole variable domain, remainder taken from reference TRBV7-9 and TRBJ1-4, is DTGVSQNPRHKITKRGQNVTFRCDPISEHNRLYWYRQTLGQGPEFLTYFQNEAQLEKSRLLSDRFSAERPKGSFSTLEIQRTEQGDSAMYLCASSHGTGGWGEKLFFGSGTQLSVL.

Of note for this clone: The same CDR3 also results from other DNA sequences found in this sample. This chain links TRBV9 with TRBJ2-1, with 10 nucleotides matching TRBD1. The CDR3 loop spans 15 amino acids. The germline V gene encodes CDR1 SGDLS and CDR2 YYNGEE. The J segment lost 3 bases and the V segment lost 3 bases, leaving 3 bases of the junction unmatched. For the CDR3, the DNA is TGTGCCAGCAGCGAGCGGACAGGGGGCTACAATGAGCAGTTCTTC. This encodes CASSERTGGYNEQFF.

This CDR3 reads CASSSPGQMNTEAFF. The CDR3 DNA is TGCGCCAGCAGCTCTCCTGGACAGATGAACACTGAAGCTTTCTTT. The chain joins TRBV5-1 to TRBJ1-1, with TRBD1 as a possible D gene (6 bases). CDR3 size: 15 residues. The germline V and J ends were trimmed by 3 bases and 0 bases, with 12 bases remaining between them. The germline CDR1 and CDR2 sequences are SGHRS and YFSETQ.

This rearrangement joins TRBV6-5 to TRBJ1-4, with 7 bases that match TRBD1. This CDR3 is built from 13 residues. Germline lookup yields CDR1 MNHEY and CDR2 SVGAGI. With V trimmed by 5 bases and J by 8 bases, 5 bases remained unmatched. CDR3 in amino acids: CASSRDRKEKLFF. CDR3 nucleotide sequence: TGTGCCAGCAGTAGGGACAGAAAGGAAAAACTGTTTTTT.

This clone was seen a single time. The chain is built from TRBV5-1 and TRBJ2-1; 7 nucleotides align to TRBD2. Trimming took 0 bases from V and 4 from J; bases not matched to a gene: 4. CDR1 and CDR2 from the germline V gene are SGHRS and YFSETQ. CDR3 size: 15 residues. In DNA, the CDR3 is TGCGCCAGCAGCTTGGCTGCGGGAGCTTACAATGAGCAGTTCTTC. Translation: CASSLAAGAYNEQFF.

Here the CDR3 DNA reads TGCGCCAGCAGCTTGGGTCCGGAACGGGTTACCAGCGAGCAGTACTTC. It is translated as CASSLGPERVTSEQYF. This chain uses TRBV5-1 with TRBJ2-7; the D is unclear. V lost 0 bases and J 6 bases, leaving 19 bases between the germline ends. The length of the CDR3 is 16 residues. In germline, CDR1 is SGHRS, CDR2 YFSETQ.

The rearrangement uses TRBV27 and TRBJ2-2; D unresolved. The CDR3 loop spans 13 amino acids. CDR1 MNHEY and CDR2 SMNVEV come from the germline V gene (reference sequence). V lost 6 bases and J 8 bases, leaving 13 bases between the germline ends. The DNA of the CDR3 is TGTGCCAGCAGCAACCCCTATTTGGGGGAGCTGTTTTTT. Amino acid sequence: CASSNPYLGELFF.

For the CDR3, the DNA is TGTGCCAGCTTGGGACAGGGGACAACTAATGAAAAACTGTTTTTT. Protein: CASLGQGTTNEKLFF. V and J are TRBV2 and TRBJ1-4; TRBD1 aligns across 10 bases. The V and J ends lost 8 bases and 0 bases, in that order; junction bases with no gene match: 3. The CDR3 runs to 15 residues. The germline CDR1 and CDR2 sequences are SNHLY and FYNNEI.

This chain joins TRBV12-5 and TRBJ1-1; 9 bases fit TRBD1. Per germline, CDR1 LGHNT and CDR2 FRNRAP. The CDR3 length is 15 residues. The V and J ends lost 5 bases and 3 bases, in that order; junction bases with no gene match: 7. As DNA, the CDR3 is TGTGCTAGTGGTCATAACAGGGGGCGGGACACTGAAGCTTTCTTT. Translation: CASGHNRGRDTEAFF.

Points on this clone: This CDR3 is also generated by other DNA sequences in the sample. V gene TRBV9 combines with J gene TRBJ1-1, with D possibly matching TRBD1 (5 bases). Trimming took 2 bases from V and 5 from J, leaving 10 bases between them. The CDR3 has 13 amino acids. The germline CDR1 and CDR2 sequences are SGDLS and YYNGEE. In DNA, the CDR3 is TGTGCCAGCAGCGTCGGGGGGAGGACTGAAGCTTTCTTT. It yields the protein CASSVGGRTEAFF.

The chain carries TRBV28 and TRBJ1-1; D gene uncertain. The CDR3 consists of 11 residues. Germline values: CDR1 MDHEN, CDR2 SYDVKM. V shed 6 bases and J shed 5 bases, with 7 bases lying between them. CDR3: CASRYLTEAFF. The DNA for the CDR3 is TGTGCCAGCAGATATTTAACTGAAGCTTTCTTT.

The chain combines TRBV18 with TRBJ2-7; TRBD2 agrees at 9 bases. The CDR3 runs 14 residues. V lost 4 bases and J lost 3; bases outside the gene matches: 4. CDR1 is KGHSH and CDR2 is LQKENI in the germline V gene. CDR3 loop: CASSRAGGNYEQYF. The DNA of the CDR3 is TGTGCCAGCTCACGAGCGGGAGGCAACTACGAGCAGTACTTC.

DNA of the CDR3: TGCGCCAGCAGACCACAGGGGTCGAATAATTCACCCCTCCACTTT. Translating it yields CASRPQGSNNSPLHF. V and J are TRBV5-1 and TRBJ1-6, with 7 bases fitting TRBD1. With 5 bases clipped from V and 5 bases from J, the junction kept 7 bases outside the gene matches. CDR3 length: 15 residues. CDR1 is SGHRS, CDR2 YFSETQ, per germline.

V gene TRBV7-2 combines with J gene TRBJ1-5; 9 positions match TRBD1. Germline-derived CDR1 and CDR2 are SGHTA and FQGNSA. V was pared by 3 bases and J by 0 bases, with 6 bases of the junction left unmatched. There are 17 residues in the CDR3. CDR3 DNA sequence: TGTGCCAGCAGCTTTATGGGACAGGGCTATAGCAATCAGCCCCAGCATTTT. It codes for CASSFMGQGYSNQPQHF.

The chain links TRBV15 to TRBJ1-6, with TRBD1 matching 7 bases. From germline, CDR1 is LNHNV and CDR2 YYDKDF (reference sequence). V lost 4 bases and J lost 3; bases outside the gene matches: 0. The CDR3 sequence is 14 residues long. The CDR3 spells CATSTGGYNSPLHF. Here the CDR3 DNA reads TGTGCCACCAGCACAGGGGGCTATAATTCACCCCTCCACTTT.

The table lists this clone with a few counts. This rearrangement joins TRBV2 to TRBJ2-7; TRBD1 might be the D (6 bases). Per germline, CDR1 SNHLY and CDR2 FYNNEI. V lost 5 bases to trimming and J lost 7 bases, with 21 bases between them. CDR3 length: 15 residues. The CDR3 region has the DNA TGTGCCAGCAGTTTGATGACAGGCCCCGAGAGGGAGCAGTACTTC. Its protein product is CASSLMTGPEREQYF. Together with reference TRBV2 and TRBJ2-7, the CDR3 gives the full variable domain: EPEVTQTPSHQVTQMGQEVILRCVPISNHLYFYWYRQILGQKVEFLVSFYNNEISEKSEIFDDQFSVERPDGSNFTLKIRSTKLEDSAMYFCASSLMTGPEREQYFGPGTRLTVT.

The rearrangement links TRBV7-2 to TRBJ1-2; TRBD1 agrees at 9 bases. The ends lost 5 bases at V and 4 bases at J; junction bases unmatched: 5. CDR1 and CDR2 from the germline V gene are SGHTA and FQGNSA. The CDR3 consists of 14 residues. The CDR3 region has the DNA TGTGCCAGCAGCCCATGGACAGGGGTCTATGGCTACACCTTC. Encoded protein: CASSPWTGVYGYTF.

The rearrangement uses TRBV5-1 and TRBJ2-6; 7 bases fit TRBD2. V gave up 0 bases and J gave up 3 bases; unmatched junction bases: 6. Germline values: CDR1 SGHRS, CDR2 YFSETQ. This CDR3 is built from 17 residues. The CDR3 sequence is CASSLGPGGGGANVLTF. The CDR3 DNA reads as TGCGCCAGCAGCTTGGGGCCGGGAGGAGGTGGGGCCAACGTCCTGACTTTC.

The genes are TRBV28 and TRBJ1-5; 7 positions agree with TRBD1. Trimming took 2 bases from V and 4 from J; bases not matched to a gene: 5. From germline, CDR1 is MDHEN and CDR2 SYDVKM. The CDR3 totals 15 residues. CDR3 bases: TGTGCCAGCAGTTTACCGACAGGGATGAATCAGCCCCAGCATTTT. It specifies CASSLPTGMNQPQHF.

V is TRBV15 and J is TRBJ2-1; D is ambiguous. The CDR3 loop spans 15 amino acids. The germline gives CDR1 LNHNV, CDR2 YYDKDF (reference sequence). V was clipped by 5 bases and J by 0 bases, with 11 bases between them. The CDR3: CATSPRRGSYNEQFF. The DNA of the CDR3 is TGTGCCACCAGCCCCCGCAGAGGCTCCTACAATGAGCAGTTCTTC.